The T cell receptor beta chain described here comes from a study of control samples from healthy donors and cancer patients. The data were produced by immunoSEQ multiplex PCR, yet TCRdb's version contains in-frame clones alone and is incomplete. The sample lists approximately 52,000 clones, about 96% seen once, with approximately 0.99% in the top ten. V gave up 0 bases and J gave up 10 bases; unmatched junction bases: 11. Germline V gene lookup returns CDR1 GTSNPN and CDR2 SVGIG (reference sequence). The CDR3 extends over 15 amino acids. Sequencing was carried out using blood. The chain links TRBV30 to TRBJ1-2, with 10 bases lining up with TRBD1. The sequence derives from a woman between 18 and 29 years old in good health. CDR3 in amino acids: CAWSVWTGGRIVYTF. For the CDR3, the DNA is TGTGCCTGGAGTGTATGGACAGGGGGACGGATCGTCTACACCTTC.